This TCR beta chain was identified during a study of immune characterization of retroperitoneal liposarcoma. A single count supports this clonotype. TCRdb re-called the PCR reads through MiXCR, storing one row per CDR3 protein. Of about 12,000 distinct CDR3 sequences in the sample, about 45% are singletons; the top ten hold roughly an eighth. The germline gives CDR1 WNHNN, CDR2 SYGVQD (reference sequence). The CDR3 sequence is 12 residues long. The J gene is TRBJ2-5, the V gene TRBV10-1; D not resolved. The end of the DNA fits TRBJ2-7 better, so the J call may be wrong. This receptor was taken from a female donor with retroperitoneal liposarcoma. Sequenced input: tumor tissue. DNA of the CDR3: TGCGCCAGCTCCGGCGGAACCTACGAGCAGTACTTC. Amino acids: CASSGGTYEQYF.